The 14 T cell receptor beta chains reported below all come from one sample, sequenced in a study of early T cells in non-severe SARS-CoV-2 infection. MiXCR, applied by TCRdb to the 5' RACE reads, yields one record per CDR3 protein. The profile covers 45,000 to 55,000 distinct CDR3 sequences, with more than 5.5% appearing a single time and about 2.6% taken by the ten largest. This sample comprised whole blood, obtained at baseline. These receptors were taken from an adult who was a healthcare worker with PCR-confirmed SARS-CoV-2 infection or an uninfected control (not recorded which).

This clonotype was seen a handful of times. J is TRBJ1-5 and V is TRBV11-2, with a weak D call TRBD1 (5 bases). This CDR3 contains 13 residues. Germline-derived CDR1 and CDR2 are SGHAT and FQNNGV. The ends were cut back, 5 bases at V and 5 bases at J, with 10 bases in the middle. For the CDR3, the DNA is TGTGCCAGCAGCGTGGGGGGACATCAGCCCCAGCATTTT. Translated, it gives CASSVGGHQPQHF.

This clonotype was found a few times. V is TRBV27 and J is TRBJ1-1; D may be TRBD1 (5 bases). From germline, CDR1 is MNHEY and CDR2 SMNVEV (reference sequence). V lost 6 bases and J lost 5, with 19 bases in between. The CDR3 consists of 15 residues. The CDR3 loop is CASSRNGTPRTEAFF. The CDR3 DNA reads TGTGCCAGCAGCCGAAATGGGACCCCACGGACTGAAGCTTTCTTT.

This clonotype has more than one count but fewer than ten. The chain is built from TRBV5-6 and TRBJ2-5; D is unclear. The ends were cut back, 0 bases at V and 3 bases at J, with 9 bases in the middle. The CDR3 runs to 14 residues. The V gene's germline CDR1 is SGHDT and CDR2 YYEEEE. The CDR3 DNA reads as TGTGCCAGCAGCTTGGCGGTAGTTAAAGAGACCCAGTACTTC. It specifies CASSLAVVKETQYF.

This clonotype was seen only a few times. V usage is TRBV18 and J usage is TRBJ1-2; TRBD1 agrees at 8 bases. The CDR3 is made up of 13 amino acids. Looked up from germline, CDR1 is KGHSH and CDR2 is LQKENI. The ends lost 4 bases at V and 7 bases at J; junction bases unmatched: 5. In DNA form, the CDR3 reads TGTGCCAGCTCACTGCAGGGGGCCACTGGCTACACCTTC. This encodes CASSLQGATGYTF.

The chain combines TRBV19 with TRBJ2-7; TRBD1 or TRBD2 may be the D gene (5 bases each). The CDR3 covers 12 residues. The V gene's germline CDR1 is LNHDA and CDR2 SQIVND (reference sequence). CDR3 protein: CPAWQGDYEQYF. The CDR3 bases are TGTCCCGCGTGGCAGGGAGACTACGAGCAGTACTTC.

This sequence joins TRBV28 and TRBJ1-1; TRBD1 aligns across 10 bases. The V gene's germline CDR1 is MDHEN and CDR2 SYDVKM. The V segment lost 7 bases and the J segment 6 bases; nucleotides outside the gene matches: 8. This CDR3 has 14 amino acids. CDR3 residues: CASTTTGGYAEAFF. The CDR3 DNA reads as TGTGCCAGCACTACGACAGGGGGCTATGCTGAAGCTTTCTTT.

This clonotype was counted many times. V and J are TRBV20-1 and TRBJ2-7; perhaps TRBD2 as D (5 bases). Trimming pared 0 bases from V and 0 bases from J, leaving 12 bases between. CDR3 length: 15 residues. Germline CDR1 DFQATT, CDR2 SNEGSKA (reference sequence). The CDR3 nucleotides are TGCAGTGCTAGAGACCAGACTAAGAGCTCCTACGAGCAGTACTTC. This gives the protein CSARDQTKSSYEQYF.

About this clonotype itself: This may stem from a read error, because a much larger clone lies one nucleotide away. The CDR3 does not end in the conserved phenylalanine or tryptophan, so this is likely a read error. CDR3: CSAQRGRGAFDEQFS. The CDR3 DNA reads TGCAGCGCTCAAAGGGGCAGGGGTGCGTTCGATGAGCAGTTCTCC. The chain couples TRBV29-1 to TRBJ2-1; TRBD1 is a possible D gene (6 bases). The CDR3 extends over 15 amino acids. Germline V lookup: CDR1 SQVTM, CDR2 ANQGSEA. Trimming removed 7 bases from V and 8 bases from J, with 24 bases in between.

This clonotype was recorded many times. The chain's CDR3 is CASSASKSNQPQHF. CDR3 nucleotides: TGCGCCAGCAGCGCGTCAAAAAGCAATCAGCCCCAGCATTTT. The chain has TRBV5-1 and TRBJ1-5; no firm D call. V lost 4 bases and J 1 base, leaving 9 bases between the germline ends. Germline-derived CDR1 and CDR2 are SGHRS and YFSETQ. The CDR3 sequence is 14 residues long.

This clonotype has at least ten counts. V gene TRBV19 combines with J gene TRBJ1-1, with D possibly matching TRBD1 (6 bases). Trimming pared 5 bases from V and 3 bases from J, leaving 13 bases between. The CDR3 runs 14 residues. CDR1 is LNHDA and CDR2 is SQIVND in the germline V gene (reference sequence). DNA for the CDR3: TGTGCCAGTAGTTCGGACAGATTATACACTGAAGCTTTCTTT. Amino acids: CASSSDRLYTEAFF.

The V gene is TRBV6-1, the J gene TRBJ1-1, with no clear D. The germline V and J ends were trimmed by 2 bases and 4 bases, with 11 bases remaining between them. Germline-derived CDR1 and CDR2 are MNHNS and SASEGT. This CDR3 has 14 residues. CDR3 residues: CASSEFIGLTEAFF. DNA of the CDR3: TGTGCCAGCAGTGAATTCATCGGACTCACTGAAGCTTTCTTT.

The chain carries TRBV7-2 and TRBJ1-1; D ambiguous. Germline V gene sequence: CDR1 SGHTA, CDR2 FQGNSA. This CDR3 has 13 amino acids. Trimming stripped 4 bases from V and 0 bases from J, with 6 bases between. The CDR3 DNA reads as TGTGCCAGCAGCTGGGGATTGAACACTGAAGCTTTCTTT. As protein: CASSWGLNTEAFF.

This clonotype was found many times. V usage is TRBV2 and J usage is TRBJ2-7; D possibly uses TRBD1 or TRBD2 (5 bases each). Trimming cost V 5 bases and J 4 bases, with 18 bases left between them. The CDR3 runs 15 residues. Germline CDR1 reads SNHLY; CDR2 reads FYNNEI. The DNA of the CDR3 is TGTGCCAGCAGTTTCTCCCGGGACCAAGGTTACGAGCAGTACTTC. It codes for CASSFSRDQGYEQYF.

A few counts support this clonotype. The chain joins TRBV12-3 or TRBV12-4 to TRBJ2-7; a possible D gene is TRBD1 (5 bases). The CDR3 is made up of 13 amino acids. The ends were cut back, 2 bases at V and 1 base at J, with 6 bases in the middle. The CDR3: CASSLHRSYEQYF. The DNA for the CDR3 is TGTGCCAGCAGTTTACACAGGTCCTACGAGCAGTACTTC.